This T cell receptor beta chain was obtained from a study of shared clonotypes between healthy human individuals. The overall study: Donors were a couple of women and a few men aged 18 to 49. Study findings and constraints: The genetic and exposure-history diversity represented was limited by few donors.

Points on this clone: Its antigen is currently unknown.

Some clones are missing from TCRdb's copy, which holds only in-frame ones; the method was immunoSEQ multiplex PCR. The table has over 400,000 clones, roughly 80% seen once. It was tens of millions of PBMCs that unsorted samples used for genomic DNA. Germline V gene data show CDR1 as LGHNA and CDR2 as YNFKEQ. This CDR3 comprises 12 residues. The V and J ends lost 4 bases and 11 bases respectively, with 13 bases between them. This TCR was recovered from a woman aged 35 to 49 in good health. Some clones in this sample may be carry-over from other donors' samples. This rearrangement joins TRBV4-2 to TRBJ2-3; unclear D gene. The sample was PBMCs. The CDR3 DNA is TGTGCCAGCAGCCCCGCCTTGGGTTTGCAGTATTTT. Protein sequence: CASSPALGLQYF.